This TCR beta chain was identified during a study of beta chain features in type 1 diabetes. Study results and caveats: Moderately but significantly shorter TCRB CDR3s were found in Type 1 diabetes patients in all four CD4+ subsets. Since sequencing was performed on cDNA, cells with high TCR expression could be over-represented. The study left unresolved whether HLA type influences TCRB rearrangement. Naive, central memory and Treg TCRB repertoires appeared more alike in patients than in healthy donors. Patients with type 1 diabetes carried fewer insertions and had more deletions at their VDJ junctions.

The sequenced template was cDNA made from the entire isolated RNA. Assay used: immunoSEQ multiplex PCR; TCRdb lists only in-frame clones, some missing. The table has hundreds of thousands of clones, approximately 10% seen once; the top ten hold more than 0.015%. The CDR3 contains 15 residues. Germline loops: CDR1 MDHEN, CDR2 SYDVKM. Trimming took off 4 bases at V and 0 bases at J, with 10 bases between the two ends. Concerning this clone itself: What it binds is not known.

Sequencing was performed on naive CD4+ T cells from blood. This TCR was sampled from a man aged 25 to 45 with type 1 diabetes. The chain combines TRBV28 with TRBJ1-5; no clear D gene. DNA of the CDR3: TGTGCCAGCAGTTGGTGGAGATATAGCAATCAGCCCCAGCATTTT. It yields the protein CASSWWRYSNQPQHF.